This T cell receptor (beta chain) was identified in a study of control samples from healthy donors and cancer patients. TCRdb's table, derived via immunoSEQ multiplex PCR, lists solely in-frame clones and lacks some. This sample has about 150,000 clones, with over 85% found just once. Germline V lookup: CDR1 LGHNA, CDR2 YSLEER. Trimming pared 3 bases from V and 0 bases from J, leaving 5 bases between. The CDR3 runs 13 residues. The receptor comes from a man younger than 35 in good health. V is TRBV4-3 and J is TRBJ1-2; D gene uncertain. Sequenced sample: blood. The chain's CDR3 is CASSHQTNYGYTF. CDR3 nucleotides: TGCGCCAGCAGCCACCAAACTAACTATGGCTACACCTTC.